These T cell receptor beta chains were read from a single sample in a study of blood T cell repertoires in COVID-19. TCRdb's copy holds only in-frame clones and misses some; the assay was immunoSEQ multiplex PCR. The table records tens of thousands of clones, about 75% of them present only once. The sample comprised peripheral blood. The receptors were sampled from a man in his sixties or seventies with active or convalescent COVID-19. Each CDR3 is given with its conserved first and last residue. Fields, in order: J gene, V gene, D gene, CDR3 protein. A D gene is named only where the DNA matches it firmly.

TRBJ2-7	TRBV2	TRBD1	CASRIRQGAYEQYF
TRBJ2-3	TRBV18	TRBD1	CASSQGTGANSDTQYF
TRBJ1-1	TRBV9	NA	CASSVEGGRRRGNTEAFF
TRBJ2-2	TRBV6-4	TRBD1	CASSDTDRAGELFF
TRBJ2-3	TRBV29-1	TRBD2	CSVGLAGDRDTQYF
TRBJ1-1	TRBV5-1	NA	CASSLGFGTEAFF
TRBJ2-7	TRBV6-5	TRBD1	CASSYSGTGFLEQYF
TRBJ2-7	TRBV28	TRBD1	CASSLRGQGLSYEQYF
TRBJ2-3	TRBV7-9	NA	CASSLARDRGDTQYF
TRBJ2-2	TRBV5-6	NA	CASSWRPTSNTGELFF
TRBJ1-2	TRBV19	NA	CASTGPAEFYGYTF
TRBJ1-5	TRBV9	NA	CASSVGDFPEPQHF
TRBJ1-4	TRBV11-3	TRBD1	CASSPRPGQGNEKLFF
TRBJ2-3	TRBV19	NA	CASSQTATSTDTQYF
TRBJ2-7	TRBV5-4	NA	CASSFREQPLKQYF
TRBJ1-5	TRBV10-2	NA	CASSANFQPQHF
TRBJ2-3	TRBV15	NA	CATSGRQDFSTDTQYF
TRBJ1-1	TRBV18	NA	CASSPRQDHEAFF
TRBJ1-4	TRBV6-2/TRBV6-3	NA	CASSYIRSRKLFF
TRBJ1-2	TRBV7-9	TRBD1	CASSRDRGDGGYTF
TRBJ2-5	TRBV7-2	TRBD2	CASSPTSGGYQETQYF
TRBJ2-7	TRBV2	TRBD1	CSKGGQGYEQYF
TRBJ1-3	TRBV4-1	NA	CASSLLLAGGNTIYF
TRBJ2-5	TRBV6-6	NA	CASSYSPARGGETQYF
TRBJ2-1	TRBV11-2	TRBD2	CASSVVGTSRSGEQFF
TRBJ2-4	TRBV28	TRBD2	CASSLTRAGGNIQYF
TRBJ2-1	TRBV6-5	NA	CARMPGPHDEQFF
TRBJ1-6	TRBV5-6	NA	CASSSQGRNNSPLHF
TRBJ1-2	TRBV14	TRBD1	CASSRGDRWRGYTF
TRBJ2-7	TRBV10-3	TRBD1	CAISGTGGSYEQYF
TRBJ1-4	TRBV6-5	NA	CASSPREGLGEKLFF
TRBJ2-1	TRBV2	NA	CASAPQGYSYNEQFF
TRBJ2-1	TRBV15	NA	CATSREPGAYNEQFF
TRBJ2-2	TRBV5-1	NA	CASSLDTSTGELFF
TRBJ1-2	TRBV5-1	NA	CASSLDGFTRGNGYTF
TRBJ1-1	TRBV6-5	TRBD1	CASSKKTGLNSEAFF
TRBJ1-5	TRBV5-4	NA	CASSSSGTPNQPQHF
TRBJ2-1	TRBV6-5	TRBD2	CASIAGARGYNEQFF
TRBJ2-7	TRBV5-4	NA	CASSRELSRYEQYF
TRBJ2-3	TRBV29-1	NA	CSVEDSYTDTQYF
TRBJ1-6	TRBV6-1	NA	CASSEDRPNSPLHF